This TCR beta chain came from a study of cytomegalovirus exposure and HLA in healthy donors. PCR primers comprised 60 Vbeta and 13 Jbeta primers. Here immunoSEQ multiplex PCR was the method, and the copy in TCRdb shows in-frame clones only, minus some. This table has about 130,000 clones, 75% to 85% appearing once. Sequencing used PBMCs. The receptor was derived from a man aged 40-50 years in good health and CMV-seronegative.

The CDR3 bases are TGTGCCAGCAGCTCCCGTGCAGGCCGAGACTACACCTTC. This encodes CASSSRAGRDYTF. The rearrangement uses TRBV7-9 and TRBJ1-2; D unclear. Deletions cut 4 bases from V and 10 bases from J, with 16 bases between. Germline CDR1 SEHNR, CDR2 FQNEAQ (reference sequence). This CDR3 has 13 residues.